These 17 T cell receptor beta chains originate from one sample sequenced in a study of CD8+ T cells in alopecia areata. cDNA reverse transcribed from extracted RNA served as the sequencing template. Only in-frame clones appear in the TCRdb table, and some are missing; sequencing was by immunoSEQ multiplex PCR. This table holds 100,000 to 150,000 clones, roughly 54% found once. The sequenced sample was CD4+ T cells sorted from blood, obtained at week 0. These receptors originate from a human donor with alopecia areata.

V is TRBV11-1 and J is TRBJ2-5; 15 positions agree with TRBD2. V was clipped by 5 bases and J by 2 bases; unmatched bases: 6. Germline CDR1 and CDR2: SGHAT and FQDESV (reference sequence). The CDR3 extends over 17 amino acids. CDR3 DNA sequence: TGTGCCAGCAGCCCGGGACTAGCGGGGGGACCGCAAGAGACCCAGTACTTC. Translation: CASSPGLAGGPQETQYF.

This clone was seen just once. CDR3: CASSPLAGGADTQYF. CDR3 nucleotide sequence: TGTGCCAGCAGCCCCTTAGCGGGGGGCGCAGATACGCAGTATTTT. J is TRBJ2-3 and V is TRBV7-3; 10 nucleotides align to TRBD2. Germline CDR1 is SGHTA and CDR2 is FQGTGA. The CDR3 spans 15 residues. Losses at the gene ends were 5 bases for V and 4 bases for J; bases not matched to a gene: 6.

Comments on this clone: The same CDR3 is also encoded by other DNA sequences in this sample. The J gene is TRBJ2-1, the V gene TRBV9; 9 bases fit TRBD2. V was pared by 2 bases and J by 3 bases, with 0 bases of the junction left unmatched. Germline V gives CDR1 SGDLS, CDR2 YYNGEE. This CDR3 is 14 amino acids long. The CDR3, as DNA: TGTGCCAGCAGCGTTAGCGGGAGCTACAATGAGCAGTTCTTC. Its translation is CASSVSGSYNEQFF.

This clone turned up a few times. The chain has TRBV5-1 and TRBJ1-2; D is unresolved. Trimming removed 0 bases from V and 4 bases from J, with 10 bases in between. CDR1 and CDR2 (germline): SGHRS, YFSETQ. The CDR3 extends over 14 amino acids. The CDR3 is CASSLGRSFYGYTF. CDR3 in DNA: TGCGCCAGCAGCTTGGGCCGGTCCTTCTATGGCTACACCTTC.

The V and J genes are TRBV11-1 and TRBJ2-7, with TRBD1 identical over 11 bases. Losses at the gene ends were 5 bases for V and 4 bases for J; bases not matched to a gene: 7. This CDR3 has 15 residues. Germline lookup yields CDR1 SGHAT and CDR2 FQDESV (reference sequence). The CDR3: CASSLGQGEVYEQYF. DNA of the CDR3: TGTGCCAGCAGCCTGGGACAGGGGGAGGTTTACGAGCAGTACTTC. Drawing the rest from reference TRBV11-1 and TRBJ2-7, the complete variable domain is EAEVAQSPRYKITEKSQAVAFWCDPISGHATLYWYRQILGQGPELLVQFQDESVVDDSQLPKDRFSAERLKGVDSTLKIQPAELGDSAMYLCASSLGQGEVYEQYFGPGTRLTVT.

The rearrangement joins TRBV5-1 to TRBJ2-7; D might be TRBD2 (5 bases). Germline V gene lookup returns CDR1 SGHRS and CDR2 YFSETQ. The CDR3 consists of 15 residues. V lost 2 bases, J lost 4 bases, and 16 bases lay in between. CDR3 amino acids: CASSFDPTREYEQYF. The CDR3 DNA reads TGCGCCAGCAGCTTTGACCCGACACGGGAATACGAGCAGTACTTC.

In DNA, the CDR3 is TGTGCCAGCAGTTTATACGGGGGGACGATCCAGCAGTACTTC. Its protein product is CASSLYGGTIQQYF. V usage is TRBV27 and J usage is TRBJ2-7; 7 bases line up with TRBD2. Germline CDR1 is MNHEY and CDR2 is SMNVEV (reference sequence). Trimming removed 1 base from V and 8 bases from J; junction bases left unmatched: 8. This CDR3 comprises 14 residues.

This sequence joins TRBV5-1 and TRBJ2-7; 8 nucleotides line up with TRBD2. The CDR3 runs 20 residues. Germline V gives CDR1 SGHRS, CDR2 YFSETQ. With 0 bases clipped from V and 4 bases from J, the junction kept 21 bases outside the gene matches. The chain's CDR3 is CASSLVRGGGSLRGAYEQYF. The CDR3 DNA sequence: TGCGCCAGCAGCTTGGTTCGGGGCGGAGGCTCGCTGCGGGGGGCTTACGAGCAGTACTTC.

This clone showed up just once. CDR3 sequence: CAIKGTGNTEAFF. The CDR3 DNA sequence: TGTGCCATCAAAGGGACAGGGAACACTGAAGCTTTCTTT. The chain combines TRBV10-3 with TRBJ1-1; 8 bases map to TRBD1. The junction had 2 bases not matched to a gene; V was cut back by 7 bases and J by 1 base. This CDR3 has 13 amino acids. CDR1 is ENHRY, CDR2 SYGVKD, per germline.

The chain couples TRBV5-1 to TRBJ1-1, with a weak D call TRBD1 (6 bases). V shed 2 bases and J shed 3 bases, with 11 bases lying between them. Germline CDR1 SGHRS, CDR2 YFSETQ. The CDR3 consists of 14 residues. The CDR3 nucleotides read TGCGCCAGCAGCTTTGACAGGCAAGACACTGAAGCTTTCTTT. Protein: CASSFDRQDTEAFF.

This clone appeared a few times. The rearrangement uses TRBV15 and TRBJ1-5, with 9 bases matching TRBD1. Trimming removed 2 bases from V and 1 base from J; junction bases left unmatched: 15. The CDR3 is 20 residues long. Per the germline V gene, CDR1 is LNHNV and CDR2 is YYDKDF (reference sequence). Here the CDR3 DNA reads TGTGCCACCAGCAGATCCTCCCGGGACAGGGAAATGTCAAGCAATCAGCCCCAGCATTTT. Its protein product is CATSRSSRDREMSSNQPQHF. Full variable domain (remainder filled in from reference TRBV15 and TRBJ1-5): DAMVIQNPRYQVTQFGKPVTLSCSQTLNHNVMYWYQQKSSQAPKLLFHYYDKDFNNEADTPDNFQSRRPNTSFCFLDIRSPGLGDTAMYLCATSRSSRDREMSSNQPQHFGDGTRLSIL.

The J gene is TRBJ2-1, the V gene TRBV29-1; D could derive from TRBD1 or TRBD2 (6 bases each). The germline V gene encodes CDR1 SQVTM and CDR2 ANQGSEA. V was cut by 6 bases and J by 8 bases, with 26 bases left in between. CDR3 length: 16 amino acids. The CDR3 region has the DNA TGCAGCGTCGGTAAACCCAGGGGACCCTCGGGGGATGAGCAGTTCTTC. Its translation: CSVGKPRGPSGDEQFF.

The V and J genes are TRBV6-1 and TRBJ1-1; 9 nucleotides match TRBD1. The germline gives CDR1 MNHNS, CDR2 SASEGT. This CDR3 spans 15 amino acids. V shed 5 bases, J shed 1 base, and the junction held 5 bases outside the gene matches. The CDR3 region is CASSNLDRGNTEAFF. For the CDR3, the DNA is TGTGCCAGCAGTAACTTGGACAGGGGGAACACTGAAGCTTTCTTT.

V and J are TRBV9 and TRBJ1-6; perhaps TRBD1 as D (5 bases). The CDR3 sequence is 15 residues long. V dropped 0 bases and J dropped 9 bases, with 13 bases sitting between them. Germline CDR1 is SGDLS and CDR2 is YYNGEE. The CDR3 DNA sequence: TGTGCCAGCAGCGTAGACGGGGAGAGGGGTTCACCCCTCCACTTT. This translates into CASSVDGERGSPLHF.

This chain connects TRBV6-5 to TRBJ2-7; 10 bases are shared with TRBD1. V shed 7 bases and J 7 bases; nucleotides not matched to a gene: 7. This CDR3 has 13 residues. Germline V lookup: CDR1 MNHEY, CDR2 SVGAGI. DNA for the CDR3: TGTGCCAGCACTCGACAGGGGGCAGGAGAGCAGTACTTC. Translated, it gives CASTRQGAGEQYF.

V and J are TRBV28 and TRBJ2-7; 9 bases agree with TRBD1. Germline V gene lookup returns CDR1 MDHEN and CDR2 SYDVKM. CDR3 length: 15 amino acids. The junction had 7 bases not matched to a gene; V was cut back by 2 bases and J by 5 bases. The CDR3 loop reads CASSLRGQGSHEQYF. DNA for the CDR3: TGTGCCAGCAGTTTAAGAGGACAGGGGTCGCACGAGCAGTACTTC.

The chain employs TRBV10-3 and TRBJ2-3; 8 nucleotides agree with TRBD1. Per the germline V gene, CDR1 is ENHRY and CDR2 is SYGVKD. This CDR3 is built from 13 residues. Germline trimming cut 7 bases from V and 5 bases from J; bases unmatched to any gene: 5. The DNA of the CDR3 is TGTGCCATCACAGGGGGCGCGATAGATACGCAGTATTTT. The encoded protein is CAITGGAIDTQYF.